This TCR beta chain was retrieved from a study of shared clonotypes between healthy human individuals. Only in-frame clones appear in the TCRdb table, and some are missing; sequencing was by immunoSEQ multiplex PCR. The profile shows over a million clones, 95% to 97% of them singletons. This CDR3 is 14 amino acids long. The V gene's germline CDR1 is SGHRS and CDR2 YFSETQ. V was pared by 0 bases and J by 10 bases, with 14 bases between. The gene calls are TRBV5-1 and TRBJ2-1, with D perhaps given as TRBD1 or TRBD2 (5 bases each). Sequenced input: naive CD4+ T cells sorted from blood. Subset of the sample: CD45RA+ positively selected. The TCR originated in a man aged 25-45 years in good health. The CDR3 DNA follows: TGCGCCAGCAGCTTGGAGGGATTATGGGGGGAGCAGTTCTTC. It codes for CASSLEGLWGEQFF. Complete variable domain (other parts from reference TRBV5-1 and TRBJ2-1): KAGVTQTPRYLIKTRGQQVTLSCSPISGHRSVSWYQQTPGQGLQFLFEYFSETQRNKGNFPGRFSGRQFSNSRSEMNVSTLELGDSALYLCASSLEGLWGEQFFGPGTRLTVL.